The 11 T cell receptor beta chains reported below all come from one sample, sequenced in a study of STAT3 mutations in large granular lymphocyte leukemia. Study-level results: Every T-LGLL patient had at least one immunodominant TCRbeta clonotype.

Measured with immunoSEQ multiplex PCR; TCRdb has only the in-frame clones, and not every one. The sample has about 3,800 clones, 35% to 50% seen once; the top ten hold 70% to 90%. The antigens of these receptors remain unknown. Specimen: peripheral blood mononuclear cells. The receptors come from a man aged 60-69 years with T-cell large granular lymphocyte leukemia. Some clones in this sample may be carry-over from other donors' samples.

In this sample, this clone turned up a few times. This chain connects TRBV29-1 to TRBJ1-2; D is undetermined. This CDR3 spans 11 amino acids. V lost 7 bases and J lost 9, with 15 bases in between. Germline V gives CDR1 SQVTM, CDR2 ANQGSEA. The CDR3 region has the DNA TGCAGCGCCGAGTCGGGTTTGAGCTACACCTTC. Translated, it gives CSAESGLSYTF.

This chain connects TRBV30 to TRBJ1-6; no reliable D call. Per the germline V gene, CDR1 is GTSNPN and CDR2 is SVGIG (reference sequence). V gave up 1 base and J gave up 7 bases, with 11 bases separating them. This CDR3 contains 14 residues. Written as DNA, the CDR3 is TGTGCCTGGAGTGCGGAGACAATAAATTCACCCCTCCACTTT. Its translation is CAWSAETINSPLHF.

The CDR3 nucleotides are TGTGCCAGCAGCTTGGTTAGTTCCTACGAGCAGTACTTC. This encodes CASSLVSSYEQYF. This rearrangement joins TRBV5-6 to TRBJ2-7, with D unclear. The CDR3 is made up of 13 amino acids. The germline V and J ends were trimmed by 0 bases and 1 base, with 5 bases remaining between them. Germline V gene sequence: CDR1 SGHDT, CDR2 YYEEEE.

This clone has only a few counts. The chain recombines TRBV30 with TRBJ1-2; D remains unclear. This CDR3 comprises 12 residues. Germline CDR1 is GTSNPN and CDR2 is SVGIG (reference sequence). Trimming took off 1 base at V and 8 bases at J, with 11 bases between the two ends. The DNA of the CDR3 is TGTGCCTGGAGTGGTCAGTCCCTAGGCTACACCTTC. It translates to CAWSGQSLGYTF.

The chain joins TRBV7-9 to TRBJ2-3, with D unclear. Germline V lookup: CDR1 SEHNR, CDR2 FQNEAQ (reference sequence). V was shortened by 5 bases and J by 4 bases, with 10 bases between the two germline ends. CDR3 length: 13 amino acids. CDR3 loop: CASSPVRADTQYF. For the CDR3, the DNA is TGTGCCAGCAGCCCCGTTCGGGCAGATACGCAGTATTTT.

This chain connects TRBV7-6 to TRBJ1-5, with 9 positions matching TRBD1. The germline V gene encodes CDR1 SGHVS and CDR2 FNYEAQ. The V segment lost 3 bases and the J segment 2 bases; nucleotides outside the gene matches: 5. This CDR3 has 16 amino acids. DNA of the CDR3: TGTGCCAGCAGCTTGGGGACAGGGATGGGCAATCAGCCCCAGCATTTT. Translated: CASSLGTGMGNQPQHF.

The V gene is TRBV5-4, the J gene TRBJ2-1, with 11 bases lining up with TRBD2. Trimming took 3 bases from V and 9 from J; bases not matched to a gene: 11. The CDR3 totals 16 residues. From germline, CDR1 is SGHNT and CDR2 YYREEE (reference sequence). The CDR3 reads CASSSRRLAGGFEQFF. CDR3 in DNA: TGTGCCAGCAGCTCCCGCCGGCTAGCGGGGGGTTTTGAGCAGTTCTTC.

The chain has TRBV19 and TRBJ2-5; D is tentatively TRBD1 or TRBD2 (5 bases each). This CDR3 contains 11 residues. The V and J ends lost 8 bases and 6 bases respectively, with 10 bases between them. Germline CDR1 is LNHDA and CDR2 is SQIVND (reference sequence). The CDR3 loop is CASGDLKTQYF. CDR3 coding DNA: TGTGCCAGTGGGGACCTGAAGACCCAGTACTTC.

The chain combines TRBV5-4 with TRBJ2-3, with D hard to call. The CDR3 runs to 14 residues. The V end was cut by 4 bases, the J end by 0 bases, with 9 bases between. Germline lookup yields CDR1 SGHNT and CDR2 YYREEE (reference sequence). The CDR3 nucleotides are TGTGCCAGCAGCCCCCGGTTTAGCACAGATACGCAGTATTTT. Protein sequence: CASSPRFSTDTQYF.

The V gene is TRBV7-6, the J gene TRBJ2-7; tentative D call: TRBD1 (6 bases). Germline V gene lookup returns CDR1 SGHVS and CDR2 FNYEAQ. Deletions cut 1 base from V and 3 bases from J, with 7 bases between. This CDR3 is 13 amino acids long. The CDR3: CASSLGQDYEQYF. Here the CDR3 DNA reads TGTGCCAGCAGCTTAGGACAGGACTACGAGCAGTACTTC.

The chain links TRBV20-1 to TRBJ2-5; unclear D gene. The ends were cut back, 3 bases at V and 5 bases at J, with 7 bases in the middle. CDR1 DFQATT and CDR2 SNEGSKA come from the germline V gene (reference sequence). CDR3 length: 11 amino acids. The CDR3 loop reads CSASPLETQYF. The CDR3 region has the DNA TGCAGTGCTAGTCCCCTTGAGACCCAGTACTTC.